The clone carrying this T cell receptor beta chain has only a few counts. The data belong to a study of cytomegalovirus exposure and HLA in healthy donors. At the level of the study: Of several hundred genotyped donors, 70% to 85% clustered with self-reported Caucasian donors.

Researchers ran the PCR with 60 Vbeta and 13 Jbeta primers. Profiling relied on immunoSEQ multiplex PCR, and the TCRdb table lists in-frame clones only, not all of them. This sample has roughly 97,000 clones, with about a tenth found just once. Unrecorded immune exposures were likely, despite nominal health at sampling. The CDR3 is 14 amino acids. Germline V gene data show CDR1 as LNHDA and CDR2 as SQIVND (reference sequence). V lost 5 bases, J lost 4 bases, and 13 bases lay in between. The receptor comes from a man between 45 and 60 years old in good health and CMV-seropositive. The sequencing input was PBMCs. V is TRBV19 and J is TRBJ2-3, with D tentatively TRBD1 (5 bases). This CDR3 is CASSDGTGADTQYF. For the CDR3, the DNA is TGTGCCAGTAGTGATGGAACAGGAGCAGATACGCAGTATTTT.